This T cell receptor (beta chain) is from a study of T cells expressing NK-cell markers. There are 16 residues in the CDR3. Germline V CDR1 and CDR2: SQVTM, ANQGSEA. TCRdb re-analyzed the 5' RACE reads; it lists each CDR3 protein once, without DNA. The sample includes 550,000 or so distinct CDR3 sequences. The sample consisted of blood T cells: a sorted CD56 or NKG2C T cell subset, CD4+ or CD8+ T cells, or bulk PBMC T cells (not recorded which). The sequence derives from a young man in good health. V is TRBV29-1 and J is TRBJ1-1; lacking DNA, the TRBD1 call made by TCRdb goes unchecked. The CDR3 reads CSVPGGPGVRTTEAFF.